This T cell receptor beta chain stems from a study of T-cell reconstitution after alpha-beta-depleted transplantation in children (dated by TCRdb to 2016 to 2017). About the study as a whole: T-cell immune reconstitution after TCRalphabeta/CD19-depleted allogeneic hematopoietic cell transplantation in children was quantitatively tracked in the study by means of TCR repertoire profiling.

On this clonotype: Its target antigen remains unknown. Base qualities are not recorded, but no much larger clone differs from it by a single base.

Reading from cysteine to phenylalanine, the CDR3 counts 17 amino acids. Of the read, only the CDR3 DNA is kept; its 51 bases are in frame from base 1. V is trimmed back by 4 bases and J by 6 bases, and the junction contains 10 bases that no gene match accounts for. The germline V gene supplies CDR1 SGHVS and CDR2 FQNEAQ. Library preparation was by PCR. These reads were obtained on an Illumina HiSeq 2500. TCR libraries were prepared with molecular barcoding, using unique molecular identifiers to normalize TCRbeta repertoire quantification. TCRdb redid the processing of the public reads, applying fastp at Q25 and MiXCR, and retained in-frame beta chains. Here each entry gathers all rows of one CDR3 protein and keeps the most common genes and DNA. The sample profile shows over 550,000 distinct CDR3 sequences; 10% to 13% of them were found once. The top ten hold less than 5% of the sample.

The sequences come from PBMCs from the stem cell graft donor, collected from the stem cell graft. The TCR originated in a human donor who donated a stem cell graft to a child with acute myeloid leukemia. The rearrangement combines TRBV7-8 with TRBJ2-3; TRBD2 fits 13 bases in the junction. The nucleotide sequence is given as TGTGCCAGCAGCTCCTCCGGGACTAGCGGGATTTGGGATACGCAGTATTTT. It is translated as CASSSSGTSGIWDTQYF.